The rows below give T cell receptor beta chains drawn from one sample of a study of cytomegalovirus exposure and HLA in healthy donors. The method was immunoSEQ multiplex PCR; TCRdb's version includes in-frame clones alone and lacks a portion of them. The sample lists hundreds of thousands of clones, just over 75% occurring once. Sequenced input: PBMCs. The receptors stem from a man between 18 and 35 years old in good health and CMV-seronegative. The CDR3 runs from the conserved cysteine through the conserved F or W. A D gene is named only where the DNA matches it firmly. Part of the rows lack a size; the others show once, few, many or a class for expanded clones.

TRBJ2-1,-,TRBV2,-,CASSVRRNYNEQFF,TGTGCCAGCAGTGTTCGGCGGAACTACAATGAGCAGTTCTTC
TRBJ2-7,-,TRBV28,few,CASSLGGRGPYEQYF,TGTGCCAGCAGTTTAGGGGGCAGGGGACCCTACGAGCAGTACTTC
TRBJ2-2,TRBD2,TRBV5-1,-,CASSLAAGLGSAGELFF,TGCGCCAGCAGCTTGGCCGCGGGACTAGGTTCCGCCGGGGAGCTGTTTTTT
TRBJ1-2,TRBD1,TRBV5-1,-,CASSLDRGNYGYTF,TGCGCCAGCAGCTTGGACAGGGGGAACTATGGCTACACCTTC
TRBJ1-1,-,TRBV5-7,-,CASSFSLQGKGTEAFF,TGTGCCAGCAGCTTTAGCCTCCAGGGTAAGGGGACTGAAGCTTTCTTT
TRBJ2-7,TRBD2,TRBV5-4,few,CASSLGLDYEQYF,TGTGCCAGCAGCCTTGGACTAGACTACGAGCAGTACTTC
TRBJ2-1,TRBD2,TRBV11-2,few,CASSTRLAHSYNEQFF,TGTGCCAGCAGCACCCGACTAGCGCACTCCTACAATGAGCAGTTCTTC
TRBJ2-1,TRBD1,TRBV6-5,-,CASSYPGQGNNEQFF,TGTGCCAGCAGTTACCCGGGACAGGGAAACAATGAGCAGTTCTTC
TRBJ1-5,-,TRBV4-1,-,CASSQLGTRTSNQPQHF,TGCGCCAGCAGCCAACTTGGGACAAGGACGTCCAATCAGCCCCAGCATTTT
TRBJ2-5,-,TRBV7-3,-,CASSFGGSETQYF,TGTGCCAGCAGCTTTGGCGGTTCAGAGACCCAGTACTTC
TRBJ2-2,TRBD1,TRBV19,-,CASSWGQGTYTGELFF,TGTGCCAGTAGTTGGGGACAGGGTACATACACCGGGGAGCTGTTTTTT
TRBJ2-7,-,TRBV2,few,CASKERQYEQYF,TGTGCCAGCAAGGAGAGGCAGTACGAGCAGTACTTC
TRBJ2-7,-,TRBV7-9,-,CSSSQTMDEQYF,TGTTCCAGCAGCCAGACTATGGACGAGCAGTACTTC